These 20 T cell receptor beta chains originate from one sample sequenced in a study of tumor-infiltrating lymphocytes in oesophageal squamous cell carcinoma. Via MiXCR, TCRdb re-called the PCR reads, giving one row per CDR3 protein. This table holds some 6,200 distinct CDR3 sequences, 13% to 15% found once. The sequenced material came from normal esophageal tissue next to the tumor. These receptor sequences come from a male donor with esophageal squamous cell carcinoma.

In this sample, this clonotype turned up many times. This CDR3 is CASTSRGGPETQYF. The CDR3 DNA is TGTGCCAGTACCTCCCGGGGGGGCCCTGAGACCCAGTACTTC. J is TRBJ2-5 and V is TRBV19, with TRBD2 identical over 8 bases. This CDR3 contains 14 residues. The V segment lost 7 bases and the J segment 5 bases; nucleotides outside the gene matches: 9. Germline CDR1 reads LNHDA; CDR2 reads SQIVND (reference sequence).

The chain links TRBV20-1 to TRBJ2-7; 9 nucleotides line up with TRBD2. The end of the DNA is better explained by TRBJ2-1, so the J call may be wrong. The V gene's germline CDR1 is DFQATT and CDR2 SNEGSKA (reference sequence). The CDR3 covers 12 residues. The CDR3 region has the DNA TGCAGTGCCCGGACTAGCGCCGATGAGCAGTTCTTC. This codes for CSARTSADEQFF.

The chain's CDR3 is CAISKFSDTEAFF. The CDR3 DNA reads as TGTGCCATCAGCAAATTTTCTGACACTGAAGCTTTCTTT. The V gene is TRBV10-3, the J gene TRBJ1-1, with D unclear. Germline V CDR1 and CDR2: ENHRY, SYGVKD. V gave up 6 bases and J gave up 3 bases, with 11 bases separating them. The CDR3 contains 13 residues.

This clonotype occurred many times. The chain carries TRBV24-1 and TRBJ2-7; the D is unclear. V was clipped by 3 bases and J by 3 bases, with 8 bases between them. Germline-derived CDR1 and CDR2 are KGHDR and SFDVKD. This CDR3 has 13 amino acids. The CDR3 loop is CATSDTHGYEQYF. The CDR3 region has the DNA TGTGCCACCAGTGATACGCACGGCTACGAGCAGTACTTC.

This clonotype was recorded at least ten times. This may be a read error, as it is one base from a much larger clone. The gene calls are TRBV7-6 and TRBJ2-3; D may be TRBD2 (6 bases). The DNA end lines up better with TRBJ2-1; the J call may be wrong. The CDR3 spans 13 residues. Per the germline V gene, CDR1 is SGHVS and CDR2 is FNYEAQ. The CDR3: CASSFRGFYEQFF. The CDR3 coding sequence is TGTGCCAGCAGCTTCCGGGGGTTCTACGAGCAGTTCTTC.

This clonotype was counted at least ten times. The chain uses TRBV6-1 and TRBJ2-2; a possible D gene is TRBD2 (6 bases). This CDR3 contains 13 residues. Trimming left V 5 bases short and J 7 bases short, with 11 bases between. CDR1 is MNHNS, CDR2 SASEGT, per germline. CDR3 residues: CASSSWGDGELFF. CDR3 DNA: TGTGCCAGCAGTTCTTGGGGGGACGGGGAGCTGTTTTTT.

This clonotype is medium-sized in the sample. The genes are TRBV6-6 and TRBJ2-3, with 7 positions matching TRBD2. This CDR3 is 14 amino acids long. Per germline, CDR1 MNHNY and CDR2 SVGAGI (reference sequence). Germline trimming cut 2 bases from V and 5 bases from J; bases unmatched to any gene: 4. CDR3 bases: TGTGCCAGCAGTTACCGGGAGGATGGAGATACGCAGTATTTT. This gives the protein CASSYREDGDTQYF.

Ten or more counts support this clonotype. The V and J genes are TRBV5-6 and TRBJ2-1, with 7 bases lining up with TRBD1. The trim removed 5 bases at V and 3 bases at J, leaving 8 bases unmatched. The germline gives CDR1 SGHDT, CDR2 YYEEEE. The CDR3 consists of 15 residues. The CDR3 DNA is TGTGCCAGCAGACTTCCGGGACAGCACTACAATGAGCAGTTCTTC. It is translated as CASRLPGQHYNEQFF.

The chain has TRBV11-2 and TRBJ1-6; possible D gene TRBD1, 6 bases. The germline V and J ends were trimmed by 3 bases and 5 bases, with 8 bases remaining between them. This CDR3 comprises 14 residues. Per germline, CDR1 SGHAT and CDR2 FQNNGV. CDR3 sequence reads: CASSFGQHNSPLHF. In DNA, the CDR3 is TGTGCCAGCAGCTTTGGACAGCATAATTCACCCCTCCACTTT.

In regard to this clonotype: Because it lacks the conserved phenylalanine or tryptophan at the end, this CDR3 is likely a read error. It is unclear where the CDR3 begins or ends on the DNA, so no DNA is shown, and the CDR3 is as TCRdb lists it. CDR3 protein: CASSSLGTGETQYFGA. The chain has TRBV12-3 or TRBV12-4 and TRBJ2-5; TRBD1 is the table's D call and was not checked against the DNA. The CDR3 is 16 amino acids long, termini counted.

This clonotype is labeled as medium-sized (0.01 to 0.1%). The rearrangement joins TRBV7-2 to TRBJ2-2; D is uncertain. The CDR3 is made up of 15 amino acids. The germline gives CDR1 SGHTA, CDR2 FQGNSA. V shed 5 bases and J shed 1 base, with 11 bases lying between them. Here the CDR3 reads CASSPPTMNTGELFF. The CDR3 bases are TGTGCCAGCAGCCCCCCTACAATGAACACCGGGGAGCTGTTTTTT.

The table lists this clonotype with many counts. The rearrangement joins TRBV11-3 to TRBJ2-1; D is perhaps TRBD2 (6 bases). V gave up 5 bases and J gave up 4 bases, with 9 bases separating them. The CDR3 covers 13 residues. Germline V gene data show CDR1 as SGHNT and CDR2 as YENEEA. The CDR3 bases are TGTGCCAGCAGCGGGGAGGCATACAATGAGCAGTTCTTC. The encoded protein is CASSGEAYNEQFF.

There are a few counts of this clonotype. This is likely a read error, given that the CDR3 carries no conserved phenylalanine or tryptophan at its end. The limits of the CDR3 on the DNA are not certain, so only TCRdb's listed CDR3 is given. The J gene is TRBJ2-6, the V gene TRBV7-9; the D call in the table, TRBD2, was not verified against the DNA. In germline, CDR1 is SEHNR, CDR2 FQNEAQ (reference sequence). The CDR3 region is 15 residues in length, termini included. The CDR3 protein is CASSVGLVNEQFFGA.

Points on this clonotype: Compared with germline, one end of the junction differs, possibly owing to a read error. This chain connects TRBV2 to TRBJ2-7; D remains unclear. The CDR3 runs to 14 residues. Germline V gene sequence: CDR1 SNHLY, CDR2 FYNNEI. The DNA of the CDR3 is TGTGCCAGCAGTGAAGCCTTAGGATCGACACCCCTCCACTTC. Translation gives CASSEALGSTPLHF.

In this sample, this clonotype is medium-sized. V and J are TRBV7-3 and TRBJ2-3, with D hard to call. Trimming took off 3 bases at V and 2 bases at J, with 9 bases between the two ends. CDR3 size: 14 residues. Per the germline V gene, CDR1 is SGHTA and CDR2 is FQGTGA. Here the CDR3 DNA reads TGTGCCAGCAGCTTGGGCAGGCACACAGATACGCAGTATTTT. Translated, it gives CASSLGRHTDTQYF.

This clonotype counts as medium-sized. A read error may explain this, as a much larger clone is one base away. The V gene is TRBV7-9, the J gene TRBJ2-1; 11 nucleotides match TRBD2. The J call may not be correct, given that the DNA end is closer to TRBJ2-7. The CDR3 is 17 residues long. CDR1 and CDR2 from the germline V gene are SEHNR and FQNEAQ (reference sequence). DNA of the CDR3: TGTGCCAGCAGCTTACTAGCGGGGGGCCGAGACTACAATGAGCAGTACTTC. It yields the protein CASSLLAGGRDYNEQYF.

This clonotype came up many times. Since a much larger clone is just one base distant, this may be a read error. The rearrangement joins TRBV11-2 to TRBJ2-1, with 7 bases lining up with TRBD2. Looked up from germline, CDR1 is SGHAT and CDR2 is FQNNGV. Trimming at V came to 4 bases and at J to 10 bases, leaving 4 bases not matched to a gene. The CDR3 totals 12 residues. This CDR3 reads CASSSGDYEQFF. The CDR3 DNA reads TGTGCCAGCAGCTCCGGGGACTACGAGCAGTTCTTC.

This clonotype appeared many times. The chain combines TRBV5-6 with TRBJ1-6; possibly TRBD1 for D (6 bases). The CDR3 sequence is 16 residues long. V lost 7 bases and J lost 0, with 14 bases in between. Per the germline V gene, CDR1 is SGHDT and CDR2 is YYEEEE. This CDR3 is CASHYRASSYNSPLHF. The CDR3 DNA is TGTGCCAGCCATTACAGGGCCAGCTCCTATAATTCACCCCTCCACTTT.

The sample holds many counts of this clonotype. With a much larger clone just one base away, this may be a read error. The genes are TRBV24-1 and TRBJ2-5, with 10 bases identical to TRBD2. CDR3 length equals 16 residues. Trimming removed 3 bases from V and 11 bases from J; junction bases left unmatched: 14. Germline CDR1 and CDR2: KGHDR and SFDVKD. The chain's CDR3 is CATSDPSGGSYNEQYF. The CDR3 nucleotides read TGTGCCACCAGTGATCCTAGCGGGGGCTCCTACAATGAGCAGTACTTC.

V is TRBV20-1 and J is TRBJ2-5; TRBD1 might be the D (6 bases). There are 12 residues in the CDR3. CDR1 and CDR2 (germline): DFQATT, SNEGSKA (reference sequence). Trimming removed 6 bases from V and 5 bases from J, with 13 bases in between. The CDR3 is CSARQVAETQYF. The CDR3 coding sequence is TGCAGTGCCCGACAGGTTGCGGAGACCCAGTACTTC.